This T cell receptor (beta chain) came from a study of T cell clonotyping in hematopoietic cell transplantation. The assay was immunoSEQ multiplex PCR, and TCRdb's table has in-frame clones only and misses some. The sample contains nearly 20,000 clones, 70% to 85% of which appear only once. Study-wide points: Cells were unsorted, so CD4 and CD8 contributions were not separated. Few recipient clonotypes overlapped donors; over 95% were de novo at given depth. Broader posttransplant TCR repertoire diversity was predicted by graft donor and pretransplant recipient Inverse Simpson Index values. After transplant, recipient diversity fell while pathologically expanded clonotypes grew through day 180.

The germline V gene has CDR1 MNHEY and CDR2 SMNVEV (reference sequence). Unmatched junction bases numbered 14, after V lost 6 bases and J lost 8 bases. The CDR3 length is 16 residues. Comment on this clone: Antigen specificity is unknown.

The source is a man in his sixties in good health. Some clones in this sample may be carry-over from other donors' samples. The J gene is TRBJ2-1, the V gene TRBV27, with 9 bases that match TRBD1. Input material: peripheral blood mononuclear cells. CDR3 region: CASRPTPGQGFYEQFF. CDR3 bases: TGTGCCAGCAGACCCACCCCGGGACAGGGCTTTTATGAGCAGTTCTTC.